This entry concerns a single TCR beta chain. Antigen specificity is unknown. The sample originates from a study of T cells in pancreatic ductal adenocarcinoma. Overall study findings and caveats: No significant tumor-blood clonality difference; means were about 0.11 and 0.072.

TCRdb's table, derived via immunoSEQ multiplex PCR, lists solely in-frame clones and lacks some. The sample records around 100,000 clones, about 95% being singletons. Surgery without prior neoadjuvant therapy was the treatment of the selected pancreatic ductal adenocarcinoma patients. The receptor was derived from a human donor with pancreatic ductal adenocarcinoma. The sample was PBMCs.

In DNA, the CDR3 is TGTGCCAGCAGCGCGGACAGGGGGCTCGGAACCGGGGAGCTGTTTTTT. Its translation is CASSADRGLGTGELFF. The chain is built from TRBV7-3 and TRBJ2-2; TRBD1 matches at 11 bases. The ends lost 5 bases at V and 5 bases at J; junction bases unmatched: 7. Germline V gene lookup returns CDR1 SGHTA and CDR2 FQGTGA. CDR3 length: 16 amino acids. Full variable domain (rest looked up from reference TRBV7-3 and TRBJ2-2): GAGVSQTPSNKVTEKGKYVELRCDPISGHTALYWYRQSLGQGPEFLIYFQGTGAADDSGLPNDRFFAVRPEGSVSTLKIQRTERGDSAVYLCASSADRGLGTGELFFGEGSRLTVL.